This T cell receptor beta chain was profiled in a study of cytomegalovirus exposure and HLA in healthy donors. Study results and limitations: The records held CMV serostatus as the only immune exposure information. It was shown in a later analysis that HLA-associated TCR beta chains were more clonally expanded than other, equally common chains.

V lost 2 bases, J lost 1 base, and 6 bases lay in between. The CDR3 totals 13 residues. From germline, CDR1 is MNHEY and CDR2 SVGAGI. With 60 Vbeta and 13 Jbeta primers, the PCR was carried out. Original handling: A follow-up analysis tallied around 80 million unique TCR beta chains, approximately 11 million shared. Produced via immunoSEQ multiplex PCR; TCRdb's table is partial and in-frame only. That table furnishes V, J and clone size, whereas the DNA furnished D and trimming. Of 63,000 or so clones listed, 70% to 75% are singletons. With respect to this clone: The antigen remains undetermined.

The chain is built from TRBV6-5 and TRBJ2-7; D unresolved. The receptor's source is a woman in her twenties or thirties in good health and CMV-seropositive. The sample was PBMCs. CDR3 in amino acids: CASSYRGSYEQYF. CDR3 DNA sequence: TGTGCCAGCAGTTACAGAGGATCCTACGAGCAGTACTTC.